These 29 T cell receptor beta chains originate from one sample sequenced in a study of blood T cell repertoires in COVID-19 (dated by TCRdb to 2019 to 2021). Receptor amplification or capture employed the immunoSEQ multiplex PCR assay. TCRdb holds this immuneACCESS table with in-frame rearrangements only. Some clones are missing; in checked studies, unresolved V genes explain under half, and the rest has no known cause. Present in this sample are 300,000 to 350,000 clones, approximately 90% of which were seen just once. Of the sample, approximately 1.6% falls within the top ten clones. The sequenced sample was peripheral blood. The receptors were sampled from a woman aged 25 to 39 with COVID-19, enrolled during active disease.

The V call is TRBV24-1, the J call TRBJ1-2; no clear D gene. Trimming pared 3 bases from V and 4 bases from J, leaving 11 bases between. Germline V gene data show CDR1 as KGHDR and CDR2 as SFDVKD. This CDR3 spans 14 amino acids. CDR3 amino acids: CATSDPDTVYGYTF. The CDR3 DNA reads TGTGCCACCAGTGATCCTGACACAGTCTATGGCTACACCTTC.

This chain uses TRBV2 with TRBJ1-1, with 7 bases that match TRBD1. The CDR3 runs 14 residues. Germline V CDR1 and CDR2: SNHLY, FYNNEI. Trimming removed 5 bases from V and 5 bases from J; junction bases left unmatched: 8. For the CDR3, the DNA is TGTGCCAGCAGTCCACAGGGGAGGTGGACTGAAGCTTTCTTT. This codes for CASSPQGRWTEAFF.

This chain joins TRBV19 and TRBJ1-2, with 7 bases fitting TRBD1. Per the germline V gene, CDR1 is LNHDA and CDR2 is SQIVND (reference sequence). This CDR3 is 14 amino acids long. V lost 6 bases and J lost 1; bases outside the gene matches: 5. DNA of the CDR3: TGTGCCAGTAGCCCGGACAGGAGTAACTATGGCTACACCTTC. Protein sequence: CASSPDRSNYGYTF.

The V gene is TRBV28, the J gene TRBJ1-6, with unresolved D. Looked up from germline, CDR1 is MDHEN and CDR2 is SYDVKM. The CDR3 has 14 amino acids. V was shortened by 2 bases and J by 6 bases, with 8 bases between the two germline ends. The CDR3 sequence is CASSLPGSNSPLHF. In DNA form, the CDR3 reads TGTGCCAGCAGTTTACCGGGGAGTAATTCACCCCTCCACTTT.

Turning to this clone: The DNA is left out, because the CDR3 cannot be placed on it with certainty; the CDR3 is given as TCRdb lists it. The CDR3 sequence is CASSTSGFSGNTIYF. The chain has TRBV28 and TRBJ1-3. Per the germline V gene, CDR1 is MDHEN and CDR2 is SYDVKM. The CDR3 adds up to 15 amino acids, both ends counted.

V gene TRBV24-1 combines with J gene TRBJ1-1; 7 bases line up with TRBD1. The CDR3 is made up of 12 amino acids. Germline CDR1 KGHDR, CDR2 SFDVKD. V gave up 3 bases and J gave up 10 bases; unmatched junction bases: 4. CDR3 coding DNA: TGTGCCACCAGTGATCACACAGGGGTAGCTTTCTTT. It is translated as CATSDHTGVAFF.

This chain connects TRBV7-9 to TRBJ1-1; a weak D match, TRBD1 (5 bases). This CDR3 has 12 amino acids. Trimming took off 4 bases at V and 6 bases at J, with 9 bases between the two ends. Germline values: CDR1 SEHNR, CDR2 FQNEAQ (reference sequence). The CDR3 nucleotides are TGTGCCAGCAGCTCGGGGGGATCTGAAGCTTTCTTT. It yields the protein CASSSGGSEAFF.

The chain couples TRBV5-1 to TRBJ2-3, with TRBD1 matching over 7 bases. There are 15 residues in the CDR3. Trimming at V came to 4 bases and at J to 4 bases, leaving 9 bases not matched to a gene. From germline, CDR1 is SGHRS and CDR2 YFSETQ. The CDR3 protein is CASSRRQGPSDTQYF. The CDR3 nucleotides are TGCGCCAGCAGCCGAAGACAGGGTCCATCAGATACGCAGTATTTT. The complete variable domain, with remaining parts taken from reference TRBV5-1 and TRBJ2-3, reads KAGVTQTPRYLIKTRGQQVTLSCSPISGHRSVSWYQQTPGQGLQFLFEYFSETQRNKGNFPGRFSGRQFSNSRSEMNVSTLELGDSALYLCASSRRQGPSDTQYFGPGTRLTVL.

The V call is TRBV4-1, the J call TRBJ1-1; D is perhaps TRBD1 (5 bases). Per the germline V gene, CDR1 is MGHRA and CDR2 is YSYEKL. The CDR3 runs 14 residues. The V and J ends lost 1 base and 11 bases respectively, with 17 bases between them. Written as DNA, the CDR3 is TGCGCCAGCAGCCAAGCACCTACCGGAGGGGACGCTTTCTTT. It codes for CASSQAPTGGDAFF.

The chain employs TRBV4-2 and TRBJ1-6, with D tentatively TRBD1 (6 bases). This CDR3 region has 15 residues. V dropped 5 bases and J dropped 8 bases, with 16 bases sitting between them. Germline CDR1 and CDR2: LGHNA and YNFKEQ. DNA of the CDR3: TGTGCCAGCAGCGTCCGGGACATTCCTTATTCACCCCTCCACTTT. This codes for CASSVRDIPYSPLHF.

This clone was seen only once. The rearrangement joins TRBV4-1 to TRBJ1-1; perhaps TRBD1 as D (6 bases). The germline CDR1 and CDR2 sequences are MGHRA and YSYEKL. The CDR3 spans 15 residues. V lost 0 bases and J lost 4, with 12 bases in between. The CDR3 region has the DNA TGCGCCAGCAGCCAAGATGCGAGAGGGGGCACTGAAGCTTTCTTT. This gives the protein CASSQDARGGTEAFF.

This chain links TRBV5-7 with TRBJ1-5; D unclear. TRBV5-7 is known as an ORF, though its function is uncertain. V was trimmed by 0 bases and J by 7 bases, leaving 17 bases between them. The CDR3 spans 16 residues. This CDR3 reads CASSLGEEGQGQPQHF. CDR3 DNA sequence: TGTGCCAGCAGCTTGGGAGAGGAGGGTCAAGGGCAGCCCCAGCATTTT.

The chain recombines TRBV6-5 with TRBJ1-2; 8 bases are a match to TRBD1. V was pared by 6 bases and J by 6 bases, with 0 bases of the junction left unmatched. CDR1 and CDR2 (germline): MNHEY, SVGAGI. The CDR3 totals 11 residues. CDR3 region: CASSRGHGYTF. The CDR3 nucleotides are TGTGCCAGCAGCAGGGGGCATGGCTACACCTTC.

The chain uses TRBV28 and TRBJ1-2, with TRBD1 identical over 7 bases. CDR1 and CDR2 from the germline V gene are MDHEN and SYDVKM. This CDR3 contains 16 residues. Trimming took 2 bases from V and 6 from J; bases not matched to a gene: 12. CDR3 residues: CASSLIGGAKTDGYTF. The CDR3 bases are TGTGCCAGCAGTTTAATAGGGGGCGCGAAAACCGATGGCTACACCTTC.

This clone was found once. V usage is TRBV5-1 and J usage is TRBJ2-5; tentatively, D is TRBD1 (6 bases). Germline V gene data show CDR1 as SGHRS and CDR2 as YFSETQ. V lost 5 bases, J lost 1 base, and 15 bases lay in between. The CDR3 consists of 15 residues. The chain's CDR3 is CASRSARGTQETQYF. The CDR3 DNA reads TGCGCCAGCAGATCGGCTAGGGGGACCCAAGAGACCCAGTACTTC.

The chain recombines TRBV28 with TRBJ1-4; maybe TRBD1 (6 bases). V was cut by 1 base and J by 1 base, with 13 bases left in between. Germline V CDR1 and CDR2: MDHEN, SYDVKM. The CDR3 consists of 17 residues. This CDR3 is CASSLLGAGLTNEKLFF. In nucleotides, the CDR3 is TGTGCCAGCAGTTTATTGGGGGCAGGGTTAACTAATGAAAAACTGTTTTTT.

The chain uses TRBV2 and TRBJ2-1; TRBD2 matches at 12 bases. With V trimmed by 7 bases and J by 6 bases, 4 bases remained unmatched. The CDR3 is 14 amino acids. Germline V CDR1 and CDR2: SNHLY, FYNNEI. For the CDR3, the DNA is TGTGCCAGCACCACGACTAGCGGGGGCAATGAGCAGTTCTTC. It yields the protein CASTTTSGGNEQFF.

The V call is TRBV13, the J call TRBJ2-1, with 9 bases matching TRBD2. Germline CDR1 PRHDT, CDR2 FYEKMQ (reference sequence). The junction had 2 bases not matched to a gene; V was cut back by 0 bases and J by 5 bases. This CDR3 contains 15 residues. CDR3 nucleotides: TGTGCCAGCAGCTTAGGCCTAGCGGGGAACAATGAGCAGTTCTTC. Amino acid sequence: CASSLGLAGNNEQFF.

The CDR3 region is CASSPHFYEQYV. For the CDR3, the DNA is TGTGCCAGCAGTCCCCATTTTTACGAGCAGTACGTC. V and J are TRBV5-8 and TRBJ2-7; no firm D call. With 5 bases removed from V and 4 bases from J, the gap between germline ends came to 10 bases. Germline V gene lookup returns CDR1 SGHTS and CDR2 YDEGEE. This CDR3 has 12 amino acids.

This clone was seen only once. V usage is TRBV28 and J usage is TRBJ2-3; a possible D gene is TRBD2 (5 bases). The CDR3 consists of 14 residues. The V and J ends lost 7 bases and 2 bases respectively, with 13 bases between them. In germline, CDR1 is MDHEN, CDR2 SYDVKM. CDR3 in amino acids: CASTVPGITDTQYF. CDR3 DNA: TGTGCCAGCACCGTTCCGGGGATCACAGATACGCAGTATTTT.

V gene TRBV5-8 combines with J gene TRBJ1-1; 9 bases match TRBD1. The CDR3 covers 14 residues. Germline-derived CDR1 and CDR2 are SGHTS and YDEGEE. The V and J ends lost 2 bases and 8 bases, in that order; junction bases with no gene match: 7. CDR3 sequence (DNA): TGTGCCAGCAGCTTTTACCGACAGGGGGGCGAAGCTTTCTTT. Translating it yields CASSFYRQGGEAFF.

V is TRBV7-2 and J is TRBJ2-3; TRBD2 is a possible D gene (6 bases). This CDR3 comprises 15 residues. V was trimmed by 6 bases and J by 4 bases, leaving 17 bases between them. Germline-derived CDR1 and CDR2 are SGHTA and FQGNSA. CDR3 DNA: TGTGCCAGCAGTAAAACTGGATCGGGAGCAGATACGCAGTATTTT. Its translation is CASSKTGSGADTQYF.

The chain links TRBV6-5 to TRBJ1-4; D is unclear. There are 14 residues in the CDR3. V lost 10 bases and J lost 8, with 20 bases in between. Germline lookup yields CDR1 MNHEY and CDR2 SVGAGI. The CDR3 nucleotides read TGTGCCACCTCCGGGTGGGTTGCCTCAGAAAAACTGTTTTTT. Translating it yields CATSGWVASEKLFF.

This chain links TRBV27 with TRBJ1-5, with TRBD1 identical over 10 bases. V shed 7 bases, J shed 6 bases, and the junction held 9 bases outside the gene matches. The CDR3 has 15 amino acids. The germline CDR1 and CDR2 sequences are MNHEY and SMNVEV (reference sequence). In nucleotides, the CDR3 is TGTGCCAGCAAAGAAGCGGGACAGGGGCCTCAGCCCCAGCATTTT. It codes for CASKEAGQGPQPQHF.

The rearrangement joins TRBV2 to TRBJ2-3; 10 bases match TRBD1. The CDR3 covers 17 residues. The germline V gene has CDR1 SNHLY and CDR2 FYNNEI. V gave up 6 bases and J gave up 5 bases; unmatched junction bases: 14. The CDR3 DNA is TGTGCCAGCAGATTCGATCGACAGGGGGCGGGTTTAGATACGCAGTATTTT. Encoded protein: CASRFDRQGAGLDTQYF.

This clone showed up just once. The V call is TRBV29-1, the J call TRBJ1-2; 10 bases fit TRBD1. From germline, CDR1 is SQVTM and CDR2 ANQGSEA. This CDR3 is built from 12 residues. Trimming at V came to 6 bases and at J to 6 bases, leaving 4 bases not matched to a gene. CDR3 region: CSVDRGRDGYTF. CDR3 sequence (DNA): TGCAGCGTAGACAGGGGGCGAGATGGCTACACCTTC.

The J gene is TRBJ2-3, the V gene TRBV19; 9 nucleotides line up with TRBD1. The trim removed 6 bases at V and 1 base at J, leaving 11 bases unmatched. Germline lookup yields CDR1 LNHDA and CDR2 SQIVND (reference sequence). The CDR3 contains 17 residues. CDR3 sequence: CASRPPGQGPCTDTQYF. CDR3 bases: TGTGCCAGTAGGCCACCGGGACAGGGACCCTGCACAGATACGCAGTATTTT.

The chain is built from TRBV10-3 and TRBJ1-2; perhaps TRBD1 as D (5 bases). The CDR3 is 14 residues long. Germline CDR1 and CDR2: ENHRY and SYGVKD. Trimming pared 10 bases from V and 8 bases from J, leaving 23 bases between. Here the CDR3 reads CASAGDGHAGGYTF. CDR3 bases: TGTGCCAGCGCGGGGGACGGGCACGCTGGGGGCTACACCTTC.

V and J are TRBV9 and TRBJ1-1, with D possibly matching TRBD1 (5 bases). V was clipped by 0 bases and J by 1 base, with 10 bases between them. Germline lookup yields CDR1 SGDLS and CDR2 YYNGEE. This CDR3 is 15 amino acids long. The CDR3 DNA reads TGTGCCAGCAGCGTAGGCAACAGGAAGAACACTGAAGCTTTCTTT. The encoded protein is CASSVGNRKNTEAFF.